This is a list of T cell receptor beta chains from one sample in a study of CD8 T cells in Susac syndrome. TCRdb processed the immunoSEQ multiplex PCR reads anew with MiXCR; each CDR3 protein has one entry. The table records 170,000 or so distinct CDR3 sequences, 95% of them present only once. Input material: CD8+ T cells from PBMCs. These receptors originate from a human donor with multiple sclerosis. The CDR3 runs from the conserved cysteine through the conserved F or W. D genes are given only for firm matches. Only some rows state a clone size, as once, few, many or a class for expanded clones.

TGTGCCTGGATGGGGGATGGCTACACCTTC CAWMGDGYTF TRBV30 NA NA TRBJ1-2
TGCAGTGCTAAGGGCTCGTTGCGTGGCAATCAGCCCCAGCATTTT CSAKGSLRGNQPQHF TRBV20-1 NA NA TRBJ1-5
TGTGCCAGCAGCCAGGTCAGGGAAGAGACCCAGTACTTC CASSQVREETQYF TRBV3-1 NA NA TRBJ2-5
TGTGCCAGCAGCCCCTCCAGTGGGCGGAATGAGCAGTTCTTC CASSPSSGRNEQFF TRBV7-9 NA NA TRBJ2-1
TGTGCCAGCAGCGGTAGCGGGAGTGTAGGCGAGCAGTACTTC CASSGSGSVGEQYF TRBV9 TRBD2 NA TRBJ2-7
TGCAGTGCTAGTCCAGGGAGGATGATTCCGCCCCAGCATTTT CSASPGRMIPPQHF TRBV20-1 NA once TRBJ1-5
TGTGCCAGCAGCAACCGACAGCGCAATGAGCAGTTCTTC CASSNRQRNEQFF TRBV7-9 NA NA TRBJ2-1
TGTGCCAGCAGCACCGGACGCGGGCCATACTCCTACGAGCAGTACTTC CASSTGRGPYSYEQYF TRBV3-1 NA NA TRBJ2-7
TGTGCCAGCAGCTCGGTTTTCACAGATACGCAGTATTTT CASSSVFTDTQYF TRBV11-2 NA NA TRBJ2-3
TGTGCCAGCAGCGGCCACGTCGGGACAGGGGCCACAGATACGCAGTATTTT CASSGHVGTGATDTQYF TRBV7-9 TRBD1 NA TRBJ2-3
TGTGCCAGCAGGGTTGGGACGAACAATGAGCAGTTCTTC CASRVGTNNEQFF TRBV5-4 NA NA TRBJ2-1
TGTGCCAGCAGTTACCTGCGGGAGGTACGTTCCTACGAGCAGTACTTC CASSYLREVRSYEQYF TRBV6-2/TRBV6-3 TRBD2 once TRBJ2-7
TGTGCCAGCACCGCTCGGGGAGATACGCAGTATTTT CASTARGDTQYF TRBV7-9 NA NA TRBJ2-3
TGTGCCAGTAGGGCCGGGACAGGCCACTACGAGCAGTACTTC CASRAGTGHYEQYF TRBV19 TRBD1 NA TRBJ2-7
TGCAGTGCTAGGGGGTCCCTAACCTACGAGCAGTACTTC CSARGSLTYEQYF TRBV20-1 NA NA TRBJ2-7
TGTGCCAGCACCCAATTCAGCACAGATACGCAGTATTTT CASTQFSTDTQYF TRBV27 NA NA TRBJ2-3
TGTGCCTGCGCTGGGGCAGGGGCGCGTCAGCCCCAGCATTTT CACAGAGARQPQHF TRBV25-1 NA NA TRBJ1-5
TGTGCCAGCAGTTTATCAAAGGGAACAAACACCATATATTTT CASSLSKGTNTIYF TRBV27 NA once TRBJ1-3
TGTGCCAGCAGCTCGCACCGGGACAGAGTCTCTGGGGCCAACGTCCTGACTTTC CASSSHRDRVSGANVLTF TRBV7-9 TRBD1 NA TRBJ2-6
TGCAGCGTCCACATCTACAGGGGATGGGATGGCTACACCTTC CSVHIYRGWDGYTF TRBV29-1 TRBD1 NA TRBJ1-2
TGCGCCAGCAGCGCCTACCCGTTAGGGACTAGCGGATTCACAGATACGCAGTATTTT CASSAYPLGTSGFTDTQYF TRBV4-1 TRBD2 NA TRBJ2-3
TGTGCCAGCAGCTTCCGGGACAGGAACACTGAAGCTTTCTTT CASSFRDRNTEAFF TRBV7-9 TRBD1 NA TRBJ1-1
TGTGCCAGCAGCTTGGGACAGGGAACTGATGGCTACACCTTC CASSLGQGTDGYTF TRBV5-6 TRBD1 NA TRBJ1-2
TGCGCCAGCAGCCAAGATGGAATCGAGCTGTCAGCGTTCTCCATTCAGTACTTC CASSQDGIELSAFSIQYF TRBV4-1 NA once TRBJ2-4
TGTGCCAGCAGCAATGGACAGGTCGACGAGCAGTACTTC CASSNGQVDEQYF TRBV12-3/TRBV12-4 TRBD1 NA TRBJ2-7
TGTGCCAGCAGCGGACTAGCGGGAGGGTACAATGAGCAGTTCTTC CASSGLAGGYNEQFF TRBV2 TRBD2 NA TRBJ2-1
TGCAGCGTTGAAAAGGGGGCCTATGGCTACACCTTC CSVEKGAYGYTF TRBV29-1 TRBD1 NA TRBJ1-2
TGTGCCAGCAGCCCAGACAAGGGCGCCACAGATACGCAGTATTTT CASSPDKGATDTQYF TRBV3-1 NA NA TRBJ2-3
TGTGCCAGCAGTTTAGTGCCTAGGGACATTCAGTACTTC CASSLVPRDIQYF TRBV28 NA NA TRBJ2-4
TGTGCCAGCAGTTATTGGCAGGACAATGAGCAGTTCTTC CASSYWQDNEQFF TRBV6-5 NA NA TRBJ2-1
TGTGCCAGCAGCCTGGGGGTGCGGGAGACCCAGTACTTC CASSLGVRETQYF TRBV7-8 NA NA TRBJ2-5
TGTGCCAGCAGTTTTACAGGAAAACCCTCCAAGACCCAGTACTTC CASSFTGKPSKTQYF TRBV28 NA NA TRBJ2-5
TGCGCCAGCAGCTCATGGACGGGCCAGAACACTGAAGCTTTCTTT CASSSWTGQNTEAFF TRBV5-1 NA NA TRBJ1-1
TGTGCCAGCAGCTTAGCTTTCCGGGACCAAGAGACCCAGTACTTC CASSLAFRDQETQYF TRBV7-9 NA NA TRBJ2-5
TGTGTCAGCAGACCGCCGGATTCAGATACGCAGTATTTT CVSRPPDSDTQYF TRBV7-9 NA NA TRBJ2-3
TGTGCCAGCACTTTAGGGCTAGCGGGATTCTACGAGCAGTACTTC CASTLGLAGFYEQYF TRBV28 TRBD2 NA TRBJ2-7
TGTGCCAGCAGCGACGGACAAGAATCAAACTATGGCTACACCTTC CASSDGQESNYGYTF TRBV5-6 NA NA TRBJ1-2
TGTGCCAGCAGTTCCAGCTTTGAGCAGTTCTTC CASSSSFEQFF TRBV2 NA NA TRBJ2-1
TGTGCCAGCAGCAAACTTACTAGTACGGAGACCCAGTACTTC CASSKLTSTETQYF TRBV6-5 NA NA TRBJ2-5
TGCGCCAGCAGCTTGGGGGCCAGCACTGAAGCTTTCTTT CASSLGASTEAFF TRBV5-1 NA NA TRBJ1-1
TGTGCCAGCAGCATCACTAGCGGGAGTGCAGATACGCAGTATTTT CASSITSGSADTQYF TRBV27 TRBD2 NA TRBJ2-3
TGTGCCAGCAGTTACCTAGCGGGAGTCTCTGAGCAGTTCTTC CASSYLAGVSEQFF TRBV6-5 TRBD2 NA TRBJ2-1
TGTGCCAGCAGCTTAGACCTAGCGGGAGACGAGCAGTACTTC CASSLDLAGDEQYF TRBV7-9 TRBD2 NA TRBJ2-7
TGCAGTGCCATCCCCTATGCGGGAGGGGGCCACTCCTACGAGCAGTACTTC CSAIPYAGGGHSYEQYF TRBV20-1 TRBD2 NA TRBJ2-7
TGTGCCAGCAGCTTGGCCGCGGCACCGAAAAATCAGCCCCAGCATTTT CASSLAAAPKNQPQHF TRBV5-6 NA NA TRBJ1-5
TGTGCCAGCAGTTTTGGCGGAAAGAGCTCCTACAATGAGCAGTTCTTC CASSFGGKSSYNEQFF TRBV12-3/TRBV12-4 NA NA TRBJ2-1
TGTGCCAGCAGCTTGGCCCTCGAGGAGACCCAGTACTTC CASSLALEETQYF TRBV5-6 NA NA TRBJ2-5
TGTGCCAGCAGCTCCGCGGGGGACACTGAAGCTTTCTTT CASSSAGDTEAFF TRBV13 NA NA TRBJ1-1
TGTGCCTGGAGTTGGTCCATCGGCTCCTACAATGAGCAGTTCTTC CAWSWSIGSYNEQFF TRBV30 NA NA TRBJ2-1
TGTGCCAGCAGCCCCCGGACAGGGCTCACTGAAGCTTTCTTT CASSPRTGLTEAFF TRBV9 TRBD1 NA TRBJ1-1
TGTGCCAGCAGCGTCGGGGACAGGGTATACAATGAGCAGTTCTTC CASSVGDRVYNEQFF TRBV13 TRBD1 NA TRBJ2-1
TGTGCCAGCAGCCTGACTCGACAGGGGAGCTATGGCTACACCTTC CASSLTRQGSYGYTF TRBV14 TRBD1 NA TRBJ1-2
TGTGCCAGCGTTTTGGGCTCCTATAATTCACCCCTCCACTTT CASVLGSYNSPLHF TRBV13 NA NA TRBJ1-6
TGTGCCAGCAGCTTGACCTGGGAGCTGTTTTTT CASSLTWELFF TRBV7-9 NA NA TRBJ2-2
TGTGCCAGCAGCCGATCAGGACAGGAGCAGTACTTC CASSRSGQEQYF TRBV7-9 NA once TRBJ2-7